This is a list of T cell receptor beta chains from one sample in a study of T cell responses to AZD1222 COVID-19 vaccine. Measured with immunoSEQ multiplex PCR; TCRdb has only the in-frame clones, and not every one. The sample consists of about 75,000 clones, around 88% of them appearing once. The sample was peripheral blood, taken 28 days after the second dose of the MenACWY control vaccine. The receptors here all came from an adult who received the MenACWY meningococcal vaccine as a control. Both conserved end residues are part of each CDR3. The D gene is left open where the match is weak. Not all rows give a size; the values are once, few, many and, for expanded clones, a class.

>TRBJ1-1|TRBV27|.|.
CASSTGFTEAFF
TGTGCCAGCAGCACAGGGTTCACTGAAGCTTTCTTT
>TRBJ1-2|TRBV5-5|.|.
CASSLATGQNYGYTF
TGTGCCAGCAGCTTGGCCACGGGGCAGAACTATGGCTACACCTTC
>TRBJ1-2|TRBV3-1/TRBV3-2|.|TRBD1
CASSTGQGGYTF
TGTGCCAGCAGCACTGGACAGGGAGGCTACACCTTC
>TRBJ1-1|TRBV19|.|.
CASSVGMRGTEAFF
TGTGCCAGTAGTGTGGGTATGAGGGGGACTGAAGCTTTCTTT
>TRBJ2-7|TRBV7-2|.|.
CASSLGTLATYEQYF
TGTGCCAGCAGCTTAGGGACCTTGGCTACCTACGAGCAGTACTTC
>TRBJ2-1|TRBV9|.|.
CASSETATGNNEQFF
TGTGCCAGCAGCGAGACCGCGACAGGCAACAATGAGCAGTTCTTC
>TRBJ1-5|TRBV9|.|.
CASSVEGVNNQPQHF
TGTGCCAGCAGCGTAGAAGGGGTTAACAATCAGCCCCAGCATTTT
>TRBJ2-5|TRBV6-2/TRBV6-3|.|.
CASSYSRGDRETQYF
TGTGCCAGCAGTTACTCGCGCGGGGATCGCGAGACCCAGTACTTC
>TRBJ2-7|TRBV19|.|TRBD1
CASSIDGTGISYEQYF
TGTGCCAGTAGTATAGATGGGACAGGGATCTCCTACGAGCAGTACTTC
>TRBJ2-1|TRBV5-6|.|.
CASSLGDDEQFF
TGTGCCAGCAGCTTGGGGGACGATGAGCAGTTCTTC
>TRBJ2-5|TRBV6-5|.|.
CASSYASAQETQYF
TGTGCCAGCAGTTACGCGTCGGCGCAAGAGACCCAGTACTTC
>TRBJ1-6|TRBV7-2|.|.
CASSPDSYNSPLHF
TGTGCCAGCAGCCCAGACAGCTATAATTCACCCCTCCACTTT
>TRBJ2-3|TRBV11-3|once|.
CASSLDGTDTQYF
TGTGCCAGCAGCTTAGATGGTACAGATACGCAGTATTTT
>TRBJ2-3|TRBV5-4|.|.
CASSLRSTWGADTQYF
TGTGCCAGCAGCTTGAGATCGACTTGGGGTGCAGATACGCAGTATTTT
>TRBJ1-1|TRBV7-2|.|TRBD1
CASSFDRDTEAFF
TGTGCCAGCAGCTTCGACAGGGATACTGAAGCTTTCTTT